This TCR beta chain was profiled in a study of cytomegalovirus exposure and HLA in healthy donors. Whole-study results and caveats: Earlier analysis found most TCR beta V segments productive about 87% or about 30% of the time.

Regarding this clone: Its antigen remains unknown.

With 60 Vbeta and 13 Jbeta primers, the PCR was carried out. This table comes from immunoSEQ multiplex PCR, and its TCRdb copy is limited to in-frame clones, with some not included. The sample carries 60,000 or so clones, approximately 83% recorded once. It was healthy bone marrow donors who served as donors. The source material was PBMCs. The source is a female donor in good health and CMV-seronegative.

The CDR3 protein is CASRSDTNQPQHF. The CDR3 DNA is TGTGCCAGCAGGTCTGACACCAATCAGCCCCAGCATTTT. The chain couples TRBV2 to TRBJ1-5; D not resolved. The CDR3 consists of 13 residues. V was shortened by 6 bases and J by 3 bases, with 9 bases between the two germline ends. Germline CDR1 reads SNHLY; CDR2 reads FYNNEI.